This T cell receptor (beta chain) was retrieved from a study of T-cell reconstitution after alpha-beta-depleted transplantation in children (dated by TCRdb to 2015 to 2016). General notes on the study: Using TCR repertoire profiling, the study followed T-cell immune reconstitution in a quantitative way in children after TCRalphabeta/CD19-depleted allogeneic hematopoietic cell transplantation. The paper's findings and limits, for the study overall: The apparently early recovery of alphabetaT-cell counts about two months after transplant reportedly depended on only several hundred rapidly expanded clones that came from non-depleted graft cells. In some patients, the high TCRbeta diversity seen at day 60 was put down to recipient T cells and intrathymic progenitors that had survived conditioning. Over the following months the frequencies of hyperexpanded clones went down, and after one year T-cell counts and TCRbeta diversity were mostly credited to newly produced T cells.

Library prep was done by PCR. TCRdb records Illumina HiSeq 2500 as the sequencer. TCR libraries were prepared with molecular barcoding, using unique molecular identifiers to normalize TCRbeta repertoire quantification. The public sequencing data were trimmed at Q25 with fastp and processed into clonotypes with MiXCR by TCRdb, which kept only in-frame beta chains. Identical CDR3 proteins give one entry, which carries the most common genes and DNA. A total of 250,000 or so distinct CDR3 sequences appear in this sample, 20% to 30% of them only once. About 5% of the sample lies in the top ten. The CDR3 sequence holds 12 residues, the cysteine and phenylalanine included. Of the read, only the CDR3 DNA is kept; its 36 bases are in frame from base 1. The germline V gene encodes CDR1 MDHEN and CDR2 SYDVKM. V and J lose 6 bases and 7 bases, and a span of 9 bases separates them. What the treatment or condition label conveys for this sample: allogeneic hematopoietic cell transplantation with graft depleted of TCRalphabeta T cells and CD19 B cells. The transplant recipients were children given TCRalphabeta/CD19-depleted allogeneic hematopoietic cell grafts.

Of note for this clonotype: Its cognate antigen has yet to be identified. No base quality values were provided; no much bigger clone lies one nucleotide off.

The receptor was isolated from a female patient aged 2-9 years who had a stem cell transplant for congenital amegakaryocytic thrombocytopenia, so the T cells may come from the graft donor. The source material was PBMCs, mostly from graft donor cells, sampled 360 days after TCRalphabeta/CD19-depleted stem cell transplant. This receptor chain uses TRBV28 and TRBJ1-4; the D gene cannot be resolved reliably. The CDR3 protein sequence reads: CASSRGGEKLFF. The DNA sequence is as follows: TGTGCCAGCAGCCGCGGTGGTGAAAAACTGTTTTTT.